This is a list of T cell receptor beta chains from one sample in a study of cytomegalovirus exposure and HLA in healthy donors. The repertoire was sequenced with immunoSEQ multiplex PCR; TCRdb's copy has only in-frame clones and lacks some. The sample shows 150,000 to 200,000 clones, 75% to 80% of them seen only once. The material sequenced was PBMCs. These receptors came from a woman aged 50 to 60 in good health and CMV-seropositive. The CDR3 runs from the conserved cysteine through the conserved F or W. D genes are given only for firm matches. For some rows the clone size is stated as once, few or many, or as a class when expanded; others skip it.

J gene	clone size	D gene	V gene	CDR3 DNA	CDR3 protein
TRBJ1-2	-	TRBD1	TRBV6-5	TGTGCCAGCAGAACAAGACAGGGGGCTAGAGGCTACACCTTC	CASRTRQGARGYTF
TRBJ1-1	-	-	TRBV5-1	TGCGCCAGCAGCACCGGACAGCCGGAAACTGAAGCTTTCTTT	CASSTGQPETEAFF
TRBJ1-1	-	TRBD1	TRBV4-3	TGCGCCAGCAGCCAAGTACAGGGGAGGAACACTGAAGCTTTCTTT	CASSQVQGRNTEAFF
TRBJ2-5	-	-	TRBV7-3	TGTGCCAGCAGCCGGGACTCTCAGGAGACCCAGTACTTC	CASSRDSQETQYF
TRBJ2-4	-	-	TRBV7-9	TGTGCCAGCAGCTTAGATATAGGGAGAAACATTCAGTACTTC	CASSLDIGRNIQYF
TRBJ1-4	-	-	TRBV6-6	TGTGCCAGCAAGTATGGACAGCGGAATGAAAAACTGTTTTTT	CASKYGQRNEKLFF
TRBJ2-2	few	-	TRBV11-2	TGTGCCAGCAGCTTCCGGTCCACCGGGGAGCTGTTTTTT	CASSFRSTGELFF
TRBJ2-1	-	TRBD2	TRBV13	TGTGCCAGCAGACGGACTAGCGGGTTCAATGAGCAGTTCTTC	CASRRTSGFNEQFF
TRBJ2-3	-	TRBD2	TRBV7-2	TGTGCCAGCAGACGTAGCGGGGGGCGGGGTCAGGGGGATACGCAGTATTTT	CASRRSGGRGQGDTQYF
TRBJ2-7	-	-	TRBV6-1	TGTGCCAGCAGTGATTCGACAACAATCTACGAGCAGTACTTC	CASSDSTTIYEQYF
TRBJ1-2	-	-	TRBV27	TGTGCCAGCAGTTTAGGCGGGGAGGGATCCTATGGCTACACCTTC	CASSLGGEGSYGYTF
TRBJ1-5	few	TRBD1	TRBV19	TGTGCCAGTAGTCCCCCGGGACAGATTTATCAGCCCCAGCATTTT	CASSPPGQIYQPQHF